The 16 T cell receptor beta chains presented below share a single source sample, sequenced in a study of OX40 agonist ivuxolimab in advanced cancers. Repertoires were generated with immunoSEQ multiplex PCR, while TCRdb's copy carries only in-frame clones and drops some. The sample consists of 100,000 or so clones, 92% of them appearing once. Here the sequenced sample was CD4+ or CD8+ T cells sorted from blood, taken in a trial of the OX40 agonist ivuxolimab. All receptors come from an adult with an advanced solid tumor such as melanoma, head and neck, liver or kidney cancer.

This chain connects TRBV11-2 to TRBJ2-5; possible D gene TRBD2, 5 bases. Deletions cut 1 base from V and 4 bases from J, with 10 bases between. Germline loops: CDR1 SGHAT, CDR2 FQNNGV. The CDR3 is 14 amino acids. In DNA form, the CDR3 reads TGTGCCAGCAGCTTAGCGGGATACATAGAGACCCAGTACTTC. Protein sequence: CASSLAGYIETQYF.

The rearrangement uses TRBV4-1 and TRBJ1-1, with D unclear. Between the trimmed V and J ends, which lost 7 bases and 0 bases, there was a span of 15 bases. There are 15 residues in the CDR3. Germline values: CDR1 MGHRA, CDR2 YSYEKL. CDR3 sequence reads: CASMPSVNLNTEAFF. CDR3 nucleotides: TGCGCCAGCATGCCCTCAGTCAATTTGAACACTGAAGCTTTCTTT.

The rearrangement uses TRBV4-3 and TRBJ1-4; 8 bases agree with TRBD1. Germline V gene data show CDR1 as LGHNA and CDR2 as YSLEER. The J segment lost 5 bases and the V segment lost 1 base, leaving 0 bases of the junction unmatched. The CDR3 runs to 14 residues. The CDR3 loop is CASSQGQGNEKLFF. CDR3 sequence (DNA): TGCGCCAGCAGCCAAGGACAGGGGAATGAAAAACTGTTTTTT.

The genes are TRBV19 and TRBJ1-5; D is unclear. The ends were cut back, 3 bases at V and 2 bases at J, with 17 bases in the middle. CDR1 LNHDA and CDR2 SQIVND come from the germline V gene (reference sequence). This CDR3 is 17 amino acids long. CDR3 sequence: CASSIQRVMGGNQPQHF. CDR3 bases: TGTGCCAGTAGTATTCAAAGAGTCATGGGTGGCAATCAGCCCCAGCATTTT.

This chain links TRBV27 with TRBJ1-5, with 11 bases fitting TRBD1. Trimming took 5 bases from V and 7 from J; bases not matched to a gene: 7. The CDR3 length is 15 residues. CDR1 is MNHEY, CDR2 SMNVEV, per germline (reference sequence). This CDR3 reads CASSIGTGGNQPQHF. The DNA of the CDR3 is TGTGCCAGCAGTATCGGGACAGGGGGAAACCAGCCCCAGCATTTT.

The chain employs TRBV5-4 and TRBJ1-1; tentatively, D is TRBD1 (6 bases). Trimming shortened V by 4 bases and J by 4 bases, and 8 bases separated the two germline ends. Germline V CDR1 and CDR2: SGHNT, YYREEE (reference sequence). This CDR3 contains 12 residues. The CDR3 region is CASSQGGTEAFF. The CDR3 DNA is TGTGCCAGCAGCCAAGGGGGCACTGAAGCTTTCTTT.

The chain recombines TRBV6-4 with TRBJ2-4; D might be TRBD1 (5 bases). Trimming pared 6 bases from V and 5 bases from J, leaving 14 bases between. Germline CDR1 MRHNA, CDR2 SNTAGT. CDR3 size: 14 residues. The chain's CDR3 is CASSMDIQQNIQYF. In DNA, the CDR3 is TGTGCCAGCAGCATGGACATACAGCAAAACATTCAGTACTTC.

The chain links TRBV6-5 to TRBJ2-1, with D maybe TRBD1 (5 bases). Germline CDR1 MNHEY, CDR2 SVGAGI. The germline V and J ends were trimmed by 3 bases and 7 bases, with 10 bases remaining between them. The CDR3 length is 13 residues. CDR3 coding DNA: TGTGCCAGCAGTTATACAGGTTCGAATGAGCAGTTCTTC. Translating it yields CASSYTGSNEQFF.

The CDR3 here is CASSPMRGGYQETQYF. As DNA, the CDR3 is TGTGCCAGCAGCCCTATGCGGGGGGGATACCAAGAGACCCAGTACTTC. The rearrangement joins TRBV11-2 to TRBJ2-5; 9 nucleotides line up with TRBD2. Germline CDR1 and CDR2: SGHAT and FQNNGV. The trim removed 5 bases at V and 0 bases at J, leaving 7 bases unmatched. The CDR3 is 16 residues long.

This chain uses TRBV19 with TRBJ1-1; D is unresolved. V lost 3 bases and J 5 bases, leaving 13 bases between the germline ends. The CDR3 has 14 residues. The germline V gene has CDR1 LNHDA and CDR2 SQIVND (reference sequence). CDR3 region: CASSIRREQTEAFF. CDR3 sequence (DNA): TGTGCCAGTAGTATCCGGAGGGAGCAGACTGAAGCTTTCTTT. Drawing the rest from reference TRBV19 and TRBJ1-1, the complete variable domain is DGGITQSPKYLFRKEGQNVTLSCEQNLNHDAMYWYRQDPGQGLRLIYYSQIVNDFQKGDIAEGYSVSREKKESFPLTVTSAQKNPTAFYLCASSIRREQTEAFFGQGTRLTVV.

This chain uses TRBV5-1 with TRBJ1-5; 7 nucleotides line up with TRBD1. Germline CDR1 is SGHRS and CDR2 is YFSETQ. V trimming: 1 base; J trimming: 5 bases; junction bases outside the gene matches: 6. The CDR3 has 15 residues. In DNA form, the CDR3 reads TGCGCCAGCAGCTTGACGACAGGGCTGGATCAGCCCCAGCATTTT. Translated, it gives CASSLTTGLDQPQHF.

CDR3: CSVEGTANTEAFF. CDR3 DNA sequence: TGCAGCGTTGAGGGGACGGCGAACACTGAAGCTTTCTTT. The chain joins TRBV29-1 to TRBJ1-1; a weak D match, TRBD1 (5 bases). Trimming pared 3 bases from V and 1 base from J, leaving 9 bases between. The CDR3 is 13 residues long. Germline V gene data show CDR1 as SQVTM and CDR2 as ANQGSEA. Using reference TRBV29-1 and TRBJ1-1 for the parts outside the CDR3, the full variable domain is SAVISQKPSRDICQRGTSLTIQCQVDSQVTMMFWYRQQPGQSLTLIATANQGSEATYESGFVIDKFPISRPNLTFSTLTVSNMSPEDSSIYLCSVEGTANTEAFFGQGTRLTVV.

This clone is medium-sized within its sample. The CDR3 region has the DNA TGCAGCGTCCTCGGACAGGGAACCACTGAAGCTTTCTTT. Translated, it gives CSVLGQGTTEAFF. The chain recombines TRBV29-1 with TRBJ1-1; 8 nucleotides align to TRBD1. This CDR3 is built from 13 residues. Germline V gene sequence: CDR1 SQVTM, CDR2 ANQGSEA. V lost 6 bases, J lost 4 bases, and 7 bases stayed unmatched.

The J gene is TRBJ1-4, the V gene TRBV5-4; 8 bases are shared with TRBD1. The V gene end was trimmed by 0 bases and the J gene end by 3 bases; junction bases not matched to a gene: 1. CDR3 size: 15 residues. The germline V gene encodes CDR1 SGHNT and CDR2 YYREEE (reference sequence). The CDR3, as DNA: TGTGCCAGCAGCTTGGCGGGACAGGCTAATGAAAAACTGTTTTTT. Translated: CASSLAGQANEKLFF.

The V and J genes are TRBV6-1 and TRBJ2-3; D uncertain. CDR1 MNHNS and CDR2 SASEGT come from the germline V gene. The CDR3 is 15 amino acids. Trimming stripped 4 bases from V and 0 bases from J, with 11 bases between. The CDR3, as DNA: TGTGCCAGCAGTGGTGAGTTAGTAAGCACAGATACGCAGTATTTT. Its protein is CASSGELVSTDTQYF.

The chain combines TRBV5-1 with TRBJ1-2, with D tentatively TRBD1 (5 bases). V lost 1 base, J lost 1 base, and 17 bases lay in between. The CDR3 spans 17 residues. CDR1 and CDR2 (germline): SGHRS, YFSETQ. CDR3 coding DNA: TGCGCCAGCAGCTTGTCGTCCCGGGGGTTTCGTAACTATGGCTACACCTTC. Translation: CASSLSSRGFRNYGYTF.